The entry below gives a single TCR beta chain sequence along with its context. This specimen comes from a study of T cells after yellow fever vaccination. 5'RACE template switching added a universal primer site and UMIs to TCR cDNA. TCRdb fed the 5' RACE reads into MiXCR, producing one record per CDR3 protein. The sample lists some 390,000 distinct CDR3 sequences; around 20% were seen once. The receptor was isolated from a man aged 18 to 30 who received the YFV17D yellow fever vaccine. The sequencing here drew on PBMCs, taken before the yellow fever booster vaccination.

This CDR3 reads CSARDRLRGRSNQPQHF. CDR3 in DNA: TGCAGTGCTAGAGACCGCCTGAGGGGTCGGAGCAATCAGCCCCAGCATTTT. The chain employs TRBV20-1 and TRBJ1-5; possible D gene TRBD1, 5 bases. The germline CDR1 and CDR2 sequences are DFQATT and SNEGSKA (reference sequence). The CDR3 is 17 residues long. The V and J ends lost 0 bases and 1 base respectively, with 16 bases between them.